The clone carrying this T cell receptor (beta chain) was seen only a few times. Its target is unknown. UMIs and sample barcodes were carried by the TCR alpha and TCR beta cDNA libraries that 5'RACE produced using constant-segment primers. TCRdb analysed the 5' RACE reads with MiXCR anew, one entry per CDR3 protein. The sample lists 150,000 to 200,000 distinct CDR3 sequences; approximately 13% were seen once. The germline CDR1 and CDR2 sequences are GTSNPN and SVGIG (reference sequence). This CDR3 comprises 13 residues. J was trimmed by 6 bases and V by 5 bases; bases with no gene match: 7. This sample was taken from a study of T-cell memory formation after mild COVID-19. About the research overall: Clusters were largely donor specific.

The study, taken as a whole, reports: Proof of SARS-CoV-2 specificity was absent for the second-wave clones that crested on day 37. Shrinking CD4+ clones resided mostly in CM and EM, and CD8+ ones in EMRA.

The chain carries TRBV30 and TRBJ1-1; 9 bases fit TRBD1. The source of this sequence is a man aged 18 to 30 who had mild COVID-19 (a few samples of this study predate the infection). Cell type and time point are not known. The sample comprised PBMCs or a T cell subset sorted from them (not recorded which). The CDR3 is CAWGGQGDAEAFF. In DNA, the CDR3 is TGTGCCTGGGGGGGACAGGGTGATGCTGAAGCTTTCTTT. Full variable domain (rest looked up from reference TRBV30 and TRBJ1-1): SQTIHQWPATLVQPVGSPLSLECTVEGTSNPNLYWYRQAAGRGLQLLFYSVGIGQISSEVPQNLSASRPQDRQFILSSKKLLLSDSGFYLCAWGGQGDAEAFFGQGTRLTVV.